This T cell receptor (beta chain) emerged from a study of blood T cell repertoires in COVID-19. Across the study: Whether acute or convalescent, the COVID-19 samples came from the United States, Italy and Spain.

Which cohort a participant joined came from the clinical history participants gave. During the 2 weeks before they entered the study, exposed participants had met someone with a PCR-confirmed or clinician-diagnosed COVID-19 case. Germline V lookup: CDR1 KGHSH, CDR2 LQKENI. V dropped 0 bases and J dropped 1 base, with 7 bases sitting between them. The CDR3 totals 14 residues. Study processing details: Estimates of nucleated cell counts were drawn from the amplification of reference gene primers. Libraries were prepared by immunoSEQ multiplex PCR; TCRdb keeps only in-frame clonotypes and omits some of them. V, J and clone size derive from that table, while D and trimming were established from the DNA sequence. This sample has 200,000 to 300,000 clones, with 80% to 90% found just once.

Sequenced: PBMCs or T cells enriched from blood (not recorded which). The receptor's source is a woman between 40 and 50 years old who had been exposed to COVID-19. The chain employs TRBV18 and TRBJ2-7, with D possibly TRBD2 on 6 matching bases. The CDR3 loop reads CASSPPRGSYEQYF. CDR3 DNA sequence: TGTGCCAGCTCACCACCGCGGGGTTCCTACGAGCAGTACTTC.